This T cell receptor beta chain was sequenced in a study of response to subunit inactivated influenza vaccine. The study, taken as a whole, reports: It was suggested by the authors that few new T cells are recruited by each seasonal influenza vaccination.

With regard to this clonotype: Antigen: not known.

This CDR3 spans 12 amino acids. CDR1 is MNHEY and CDR2 is SVGAGI in the germline V gene. Trimming removed 0 bases at V and 14 bases at J, with 13 bases between. TCRdb reanalysed the RT-PCR reads using MiXCR and keeps one entry per CDR3 protein. Of under 950,000 distinct CDR3 sequences in the sample, approximately 22% were seen once. The V gene is TRBV6-5, the J gene TRBJ1-1; D remains unclear. The source is a man in his fifties or sixties who received an inactivated influenza vaccine. The source material was PBMCs from blood, sampled roughly 5 days after vaccination. The CDR3 here is CASSYSRERTFF. In DNA form, the CDR3 reads TGTGCCAGCAGTTACTCGCGGGAAAGGACGTTCTTT.